The rows below give T cell receptor beta chains drawn from one sample of a study of T-cell reconstitution after alpha-beta-depleted transplantation in children. TCRdb redid the calling of the PCR reads with MiXCR, one entry per CDR3 protein. The table records 280,000 or so distinct CDR3 sequences, around a tenth of them present only once. Sequenced here: peripheral blood, sampled 180 days after TCRalphabeta/CD19-depleted stem cell transplant. The receptor set was obtained from a male patient aged 2-15 years who had a stem cell transplant for chronic granulomatous disease, so the T cells may come from the graft donor. Both conserved end residues are part of each CDR3. A D gene is named only where the DNA matches it firmly. Size is omitted from some rows. Given values are once, few, many or a class for expanded clones.

size: many; J: TRBJ1-2; D: TRBD1; V: TRBV10-3; CDR3: CAISRDRGLLTF; DNA: TGTGCCATCAGTCGGGACAGGGGGCTCCTCACCTTC
size: many; J: TRBJ1-1; D: -; V: TRBV6-5; CDR3: CASRGGQKYTEAFF; DNA: TGTGCCAGCAGGGGGGGCCAGAAGTACACTGAAGCTTTCTTT
size: many; J: TRBJ1-1; D: -; V: TRBV27; CDR3: CASSFRRENTEAFF; DNA: TGTGCCAGCAGTTTTAGACGGGAGAACACTGAAGCTTTCTTT
size: once; J: TRBJ2-4; D: -; V: TRBV25-1; CDR3: CASSDDRKNIQYF; DNA: TGTGCCAGCAGTGACGATAGGAAGAACATTCAGTACTTC
size: many; J: TRBJ2-2; D: -; V: TRBV19; CDR3: CASTGGRLNTGELFF; DNA: TGTGCCAGTACTGGCGGACGGTTGAACACCGGGGAGCTGTTTTTT
size: many; J: TRBJ2-2; D: -; V: TRBV29-1; CDR3: CSSPGNTGELFF; DNA: TGCAGCTCCCCCGGGAACACCGGGGAGCTGTTTTTT
size: -; J: TRBJ2-1; D: TRBD1; V: TRBV28; CDR3: CASLTGSSYNEQFF; DNA: TGTGCCAGTTTGACAGGGAGCTCCTACAATGAGCAGTTCTTC
size: many; J: TRBJ2-7; D: TRBD2; V: TRBV5-1; CDR3: CASSRGAGGIRSYEQYF; DNA: TGCGCCAGCAGCAGAGGGGCGGGAGGTATACGATCCTACGAGCAGTACTTC
size: once; J: TRBJ1-1; D: -; V: TRBV7-2; CDR3: CASSGGFNTEAFF; DNA: TGTGCCAGCAGCGGGGGCTTCAACACTGAAGCTTTCTTT
size: -; J: TRBJ1-3; D: -; V: TRBV5-1; CDR3: CASSLSPGGSGNTIYF; DNA: TGCGCCAGCAGCTTAAGCCCGGGTGGCTCTGGAAACACCATATATTTT
size: many; J: TRBJ2-3; D: -; V: TRBV29-1; CDR3: CSVEDPQAIRTDTQYF; DNA: TGCAGCGTTGAAGATCCCCAAGCTATTCGCACAGATACGCAGTATTTT
size: many; J: TRBJ2-3; D: -; V: TRBV27; CDR3: CASSLSTGGARTDTQYF; DNA: TGTGCCAGCAGTTTATCCACCGGCGGGGCCCGCACAGATACGCAGTATTTT
size: many; J: TRBJ2-1; D: -; V: TRBV5-1; CDR3: CASSKGVAYNEQFF; DNA: TGCGCCAGCAGCAAGGGTGTGGCCTACAATGAGCAGTTCTTC
size: many; J: TRBJ2-2; D: TRBD2; V: TRBV5-1; CDR3: CASSLGLAGVGTGELFF; DNA: TGCGCCAGCAGCCTCGGACTAGCGGGAGTCGGTACCGGGGAGCTGTTTTTT
size: many; J: TRBJ1-4; D: TRBD1; V: TRBV12-3/TRBV12-4; CDR3: CASSFWDRQNEKLFF; DNA: TGTGCCAGCAGTTTTTGGGACAGACAGAATGAAAAACTGTTTTTT
size: many; J: TRBJ2-7; D: TRBD1; V: TRBV5-6; CDR3: CASSLEYRTGMGHEQYF; DNA: TGTGCCAGCAGCCTGGAATACCGGACAGGGATGGGCCACGAGCAGTACTTC
size: many; J: TRBJ1-6; D: TRBD1; V: TRBV7-2; CDR3: CASSGGQAPSALHF; DNA: TGTGCCAGCAGCGGTGGACAGGCTCCCTCGGCCCTCCACTTT
size: many; J: TRBJ2-1; D: -; V: TRBV7-3; CDR3: CASSLLGRGVGNEQFF; DNA: TGTGCCAGCAGCTTATTAGGCAGGGGTGTCGGCAATGAGCAGTTCTTC
size: few; J: TRBJ2-3; D: TRBD1; V: TRBV3-1; CDR3: CATSLTFDRADTQYF; DNA: TGTGCCACCTCCCTAACCTTCGACAGGGCAGATACGCAGTATTTT
size: many; J: TRBJ1-3; D: -; V: TRBV6-1; CDR3: CASSRTFHSGNTIYF; DNA: TGTGCCAGCAGTCGGACCTTTCACTCTGGAAACACCATATATTTT
size: many; J: TRBJ2-3; D: -; V: TRBV29-1; CDR3: CSVLGERVTDTQYF; DNA: TGCAGCGTCCTTGGGGAGCGGGTCACAGATACGCAGTATTTT
size: many; J: TRBJ1-4; D: -; V: TRBV7-2; CDR3: CASSADRTNEKLFF; DNA: TGTGCCAGCAGCGCCGACAGGACTAATGAAAAACTGTTTTTT
size: -; J: TRBJ2-1; D: TRBD2; V: TRBV7-6; CDR3: CASSWTSGASYNEQFF; DNA: TGTGCCAGCAGCTGGACTAGCGGGGCTTCCTACAATGAGCAGTTCTTC
size: many; J: TRBJ2-7; D: TRBD1; V: TRBV10-2; CDR3: CASRVRTGAYEQYF; DNA: TGCGCCAGCAGGGTCCGGACAGGGGCCTACGAGCAGTACTTC
size: few; J: TRBJ2-7; D: -; V: TRBV28; CDR3: CASSLKFRINTYEQYF; DNA: TGTGCCAGCAGTTTAAAATTCCGGATCAACACCTACGAGCAGTACTTC
size: many; J: TRBJ1-6; D: -; V: TRBV28; CDR3: CASAEVGTQGPPLHF; DNA: TGTGCCAGCGCCGAGGTTGGGACCCAAGGTCCACCCCTCCACTTT
size: -; J: TRBJ2-7; D: TRBD1; V: TRBV7-9; CDR3: CASSPQGTHYEQYF; DNA: TGTGCCAGCAGCCCACAGGGGACCCACTACGAGCAGTACTTC
size: many; J: TRBJ2-3; D: -; V: TRBV30; CDR3: CAWSVRDTQYF; DNA: TGTGCCTGGAGTGTGCGGGATACGCAGTATTTT
size: many; J: TRBJ2-1; D: -; V: TRBV5-1; CDR3: CASSLSYNEQFF; DNA: TGTGCCAGCAGTTTATCCTACAATGAGCAGTTCTTC
size: many; J: TRBJ2-5; D: -; V: TRBV14; CDR3: CASRDLALNETQYF; DNA: TGTGCCAGCAGAGATCTCGCTTTAAATGAGACCCAGTACTTC
size: large; J: TRBJ2-1; D: -; V: TRBV5-1; CDR3: CASSHPTGNNEQFF; DNA: TGCGCCAGCAGCCACCCGACAGGTAACAATGAGCAGTTCTTC
size: many; J: TRBJ2-1; D: -; V: TRBV5-1; CDR3: CASSLTPLGLFNEQFF; DNA: TGCGCCAGCAGCTTAACCCCGCTTGGGTTGTTCAATGAGCAGTTCTTC
size: many; J: TRBJ2-7; D: -; V: TRBV7-2; CDR3: CASSLAGEEQYF; DNA: TGTGCCAGCAGCTTAGCCGGGGAAGAGCAGTACTTC
size: -; J: TRBJ2-1; D: -; V: TRBV7-9; CDR3: CASSPGASCNEQFF; DNA: TGTGCCAGCAGCCCGGGGGCCTCCTGCAATGAGCAGTTCTTC
size: many; J: TRBJ2-4; D: TRBD2; V: TRBV5-1; CDR3: CASSLEVSGGGTAKNIQYF; DNA: TGCGCCAGCAGCTTGGAGGTTAGCGGGGGAGGTACGGCCAAAAACATTCAGTACTTC
size: many; J: TRBJ2-1; D: TRBD1; V: TRBV12-3/TRBV12-4; CDR3: CASRARTGRTNEQFF; DNA: TGTGCCAGCAGGGCCCGGACAGGGAGAACCAATGAGCAGTTCTTC
size: many; J: TRBJ2-7; D: -; V: TRBV5-1; CDR3: CASSSAWGEQYF; DNA: TGCGCCAGCAGCTCCGCGTGGGGGGAGCAGTACTTC
size: many; J: TRBJ2-3; D: -; V: TRBV5-1; CDR3: CASSLGRGGADTQYF; DNA: TGCGCCAGCAGCTTGGGAAGGGGCGGAGCAGATACGCAGTATTTT
size: -; J: TRBJ1-1; D: -; V: TRBV19; CDR3: CASSTGRKGFGNTEAFF; DNA: TGTGCCAGTAGTACCGGACGGAAGGGATTCGGGAACACTGAAGCTTTCTTT
size: many; J: TRBJ1-5; D: -; V: TRBV27; CDR3: CASSQDSNQPQHF; DNA: TGTGCCAGCAGCCAAGATAGCAATCAGCCCCAGCATTTT
size: many; J: TRBJ2-1; D: -; V: TRBV5-5; CDR3: CASSQDGFGFGQFF; DNA: TGTGCCAGCAGCCAGGATGGTTTTGGATTTGGGCAGTTCTTC
size: -; J: TRBJ2-1; D: TRBD2; V: TRBV28; CDR3: CASPGGTYNEQFF; DNA: TGTGCCAGCCCGGGAGGCACCTACAATGAGCAGTTCTTC
size: many; J: TRBJ2-3; D: -; V: TRBV14; CDR3: CASSQWDTQYF; DNA: TGTGCCAGCAGCCAATGGGATACGCAGTATTTT
size: many; J: TRBJ2-7; D: -; V: TRBV18; CDR3: CASSPRGQGYEQYF; DNA: TGTGCCAGCTCACCTCGAGGCCAGGGTTACGAGCAGTACTTC
size: few; J: TRBJ2-7; D: TRBD1; V: TRBV20-1; CDR3: CCAHNLVGDRKPMEQYF; DNA: TGCTGTGCTCACAATTTGGTCGGGGACAGGAAGCCAATGGAGCAGTACTTC
size: many; J: TRBJ2-7; D: -; V: TRBV5-1; CDR3: CASSPRTDSYEQYF; DNA: TGCGCCAGCAGCCCGAGGACCGACTCCTACGAGCAGTACTTC
size: many; J: TRBJ2-7; D: -; V: TRBV13; CDR3: CASSLRSEQYF; DNA: TGTGCCAGCAGCTTACGGTCCGAGCAGTACTTC
size: many; J: TRBJ2-1; D: -; V: TRBV15; CDR3: CATSGRGANEQFF; DNA: TGTGCCACCAGCGGTCGAGGGGCAAATGAGCAGTTCTTC
size: many; J: TRBJ2-1; D: TRBD2; V: TRBV11-2; CDR3: CASSSGLAGEAYNEQFF; DNA: TGTGCCAGCAGCTCTGGACTAGCGGGAGAGGCTTACAATGAGCAGTTCTTC
size: many; J: TRBJ2-2; D: TRBD2; V: TRBV10-2; CDR3: CASMLAGSNTGELFF; DNA: TGCGCCAGCATGTTAGCGGGATCGAACACCGGGGAGCTGTTTTTT
size: many; J: TRBJ2-5; D: TRBD1; V: TRBV7-8; CDR3: CASSRRRDRVETQYF; DNA: TGTGCCAGCAGCCGCCGCCGGGACAGGGTGGAGACCCAGTACTTC
size: many; J: TRBJ2-7; D: TRBD1; V: TRBV29-1; CDR3: CSAGQGASEQYF; DNA: TGCAGCGCGGGACAGGGGGCGAGCGAGCAGTACTTC
size: few; J: TRBJ2-1; D: TRBD2; V: TRBV12-3/TRBV12-4; CDR3: CASSSAGASYNEQFF; DNA: TGTGCCAGCAGCTCAGCGGGGGCTTCCTACAATGAGCAGTTCTTC
size: -; J: TRBJ2-7; D: -; V: TRBV3-1; CDR3: CASSLRAGSYEQYF; DNA: TGTGCCAGCAGCCTCAGGGCAGGATCCTACGAGCAGTACTTC
size: many; J: TRBJ2-1; D: TRBD2; V: TRBV11-2; CDR3: CASSLDRSGLEQFF; DNA: TGTGCCAGCAGCTTAGATCGTAGCGGGTTAGAGCAGTTCTTC
size: many; J: TRBJ2-1; D: -; V: TRBV29-1; CDR3: CSVAGRLGNEQFF; DNA: TGCAGCGTTGCTGGCAGGTTGGGCAATGAGCAGTTCTTC
size: many; J: TRBJ1-5; D: TRBD1; V: TRBV7-8; CDR3: CASSFEGQGQPQHF; DNA: TGTGCCAGCAGCTTCGAAGGACAGGGACAGCCCCAGCATTTT
size: few; J: TRBJ1-4; D: -; V: TRBV19; CDR3: CASSQTTTNEKLFF; DNA: TGTGCCAGTAGTCAGACAACAACTAATGAAAAACTGTTTTTT
size: many; J: TRBJ2-5; D: -; V: TRBV5-1; CDR3: CASSLIPRGQETQYF; DNA: TGCGCCAGCAGCTTGATTCCGCGGGGCCAAGAGACCCAGTACTTC
size: many; J: TRBJ2-1; D: -; V: TRBV11-2; CDR3: CASSLVLGIAPYNEQFF; DNA: TGTGCCAGCAGCTTAGTTCTTGGAATAGCCCCCTACAATGAGCAGTTCTTC